The present entry profiles one T cell receptor beta chain with its context. Its antigen is not known. Time point indicated: week 5, during vaccination. Doses consisted of 300 ug of mutant IDH1 20-mer peptide each, paired with topical imiquimod. This specimen belongs to a study of a mutant IDH1 vaccine in newly diagnosed glioma. Across the study: Onset of vaccination occurred 4-6 weeks following radiotherapy alone, or with temozolomide cycles. Receipt of radiotherapy, temozolomide, or both preceded the study, and most received both.

Clones were sequenced by immunoSEQ multiplex PCR, and TCRdb holds only the in-frame ones, with some missing. The sample shows about 28,000 clones, around 90% of them seen only once. General study results and limits: It was about 94% of patients that developed vaccine-induced immune responses. Pseudoprogression seemingly bore no relation to changes in top peripheral T cell clonotypes.

The length of the CDR3 is 14 residues. The germline CDR1 and CDR2 sequences are LGHNA and YNFKEQ. V gave up 2 bases and J gave up 5 bases, with 10 bases separating them. This sequence joins TRBV4-2 and TRBJ1-5; possibly TRBD1 for D (6 bases). The sample in question was peripheral blood mononuclear cells (PBMCs), obtained from a glioma patient whose treatment included an IDH1 peptide vaccine. The clonotype originates from a woman aged 40 to 50 with glioma. Some clones in this sample may be carry-over from other donors' samples. The CDR3 nucleotides read TGTGCCAGCAGCCAACGGGACACTCATCAGCCCCAGCATTTT. This gives the protein CASSQRDTHQPQHF.